The 28 T cell receptor beta chains presented below share a single source sample, sequenced in a study of CD4+ T cells in melanoma. The repertoire was sequenced with immunoSEQ multiplex PCR; TCRdb's copy has only in-frame clones and lacks some. The repertoire holds over 130,000 clones, approximately 91% seen once, with 1.5% to 1.7% in the top ten. These receptors came from a human donor with melanoma.

The genes are TRBV25-1 and TRBJ2-3, with D possibly TRBD2 on 7 matching bases. Germline CDR1 and CDR2: MGHDK and SYGVNS. This CDR3 is built from 15 residues. Trimming pared 4 bases from V and 2 bases from J, leaving 13 bases between. CDR3 amino acids: CASSARGGLTDTQYF. The DNA for the CDR3 is TGTGCCAGCAGTGCACGCGGGGGCCTCACAGATACGCAGTATTTT. Using reference TRBV25-1 and TRBJ2-3 for the parts outside the CDR3, the full variable domain is EADIYQTPRYLVIGTGKKITLECSQTMGHDKMYWYQQDPGMELHLIHYSYGVNSTEKGDLSSESTVSRIRTEHFPLTLESARPSHTSQYLCASSARGGLTDTQYFGPGTRLTVL.

This clone was observed a few times. V usage is TRBV6-1 and J usage is TRBJ2-1, with a weak D call TRBD2 (5 bases). CDR3 size: 13 residues. The germline V and J ends were trimmed by 0 bases and 10 bases, with 10 bases remaining between them. From germline, CDR1 is MNHNS and CDR2 SASEGT. The CDR3 DNA reads as TGTGCCAGCAGTGAAGCCCGGCCGGGGGAGCAGTTCTTC. As protein: CASSEARPGEQFF.

The V call is TRBV2, the J call TRBJ1-1; D is unclear. From germline, CDR1 is SNHLY and CDR2 FYNNEI. This CDR3 contains 12 residues. The germline V and J ends were trimmed by 4 bases and 4 bases, with 7 bases remaining between them. CDR3 nucleotide sequence: TGTGCCAGCAGTGTACAGCGCACTGAAGCTTTCTTT. It is translated as CASSVQRTEAFF.

The CDR3 nucleotides are TGTGCCAGCAGCTCAGGTAGCACAGATACGCAGTATTTT. As protein: CASSSGSTDTQYF. The chain has TRBV5-6 and TRBJ2-3; no clear D gene. V lost 3 bases and J 0 bases, leaving 5 bases between the germline ends. The CDR3 length is 13 residues. Germline V lookup: CDR1 SGHDT, CDR2 YYEEEE.

V and J are TRBV15 and TRBJ1-6; maybe TRBD1 (5 bases). Per the germline V gene, CDR1 is LNHNV and CDR2 is YYDKDF (reference sequence). This CDR3 is built from 15 residues. V dropped 2 bases and J dropped 7 bases, with 12 bases sitting between them. CDR3 sequence reads: CATSRKTVQNSPLHF. CDR3 bases: TGTGCCACCAGCAGAAAGACAGTCCAGAATTCACCCCTCCACTTT.

J is TRBJ1-2 and V is TRBV18; 8 nucleotides agree with TRBD1. This CDR3 spans 15 amino acids. V was clipped by 0 bases and J by 7 bases; unmatched bases: 7. Per germline, CDR1 KGHSH and CDR2 LQKENI. The CDR3 is CASSPPPGGASGYTF. In DNA form, the CDR3 reads TGTGCCAGCTCACCACCCCCAGGGGGCGCTTCTGGCTACACCTTC.

V and J are TRBV15 and TRBJ1-1, with D possibly being TRBD1 (5 bases). There are 14 residues in the CDR3. Trimming took off 1 base at V and 11 bases at J, with 17 bases between the two ends. Germline-derived CDR1 and CDR2 are LNHNV and YYDKDF (reference sequence). For the CDR3, the DNA is TGTGCCACCAGCAGAGTGGCGGGGACGTCTCGCGCTTTCTTT. This translates into CATSRVAGTSRAFF.

V and J are TRBV6-1 and TRBJ2-3; D remains unclear. Germline V gene sequence: CDR1 MNHNS, CDR2 SASEGT. V lost 3 bases, J lost 7 bases, and 5 bases lay in between. CDR3 length equals 11 residues. The CDR3 sequence: CASSDKYTQYF. The CDR3 bases are TGTGCCAGCAGTGATAAATATACGCAGTATTTT.

V and J are TRBV6-1 and TRBJ1-2; D remains ambiguous. The CDR3 totals 13 residues. Germline V gene sequence: CDR1 MNHNS, CDR2 SASEGT. The V and J ends lost 6 bases and 2 bases respectively, with 10 bases between them. DNA of the CDR3: TGTGCCAGCAGACTAGCGCAGAACTATGGCTACACCTTC. Translation: CASRLAQNYGYTF.

J is TRBJ2-3 and V is TRBV6-6; D is undetermined. Trimming pared 0 bases from V and 1 base from J, leaving 5 bases between. CDR1 and CDR2 from the germline V gene are MNHNY and SVGAGI (reference sequence). The CDR3 has 14 amino acids. CDR3 sequence reads: CASSYSDGTDTQYF. DNA for the CDR3: TGTGCCAGCAGTTACTCTGATGGCACAGATACGCAGTATTTT.

The J gene is TRBJ1-2, the V gene TRBV18, with D unclear. Trimming shortened V by 3 bases and J by 5 bases, and 10 bases separated the two germline ends. This CDR3 spans 13 amino acids. Germline CDR1 KGHSH, CDR2 LQKENI. CDR3 amino acids: CASSPDILYGYTF. The CDR3 coding sequence is TGTGCCAGCTCACCCGACATATTATATGGCTACACCTTC.

The count of this clone is one. The chain has TRBV6-1 and TRBJ1-5, with unresolved D. CDR1 is MNHNS and CDR2 is SASEGT in the germline V gene. The CDR3 has 12 amino acids. V lost 8 bases to trimming and J lost 6 bases, with 11 bases between them. The CDR3 reads CASGREGQPQHF. CDR3 sequence (DNA): TGTGCCAGCGGGAGGGAGGGTCAGCCCCAGCATTTT.

The rearrangement joins TRBV6-6 to TRBJ2-7; perhaps TRBD1 as D (6 bases). The germline V gene encodes CDR1 MNHNY and CDR2 SVGAGI (reference sequence). The CDR3 is 15 amino acids. V lost 6 bases to trimming and J lost 0 bases, with 15 bases between them. The CDR3 DNA is TGTGCCAGCAGCCCTACAGGGTCTCGCTCCTACGAGCAGTACTTC. Protein: CASSPTGSRSYEQYF.

V and J are TRBV19 and TRBJ1-1; 9 nucleotides match TRBD1. With 8 bases clipped from V and 0 bases from J, the junction kept 7 bases outside the gene matches. The CDR3 spans 15 residues. Germline loops: CDR1 LNHDA, CDR2 SQIVND (reference sequence). CDR3 sequence reads: CASLKGQGLNTEAFF. The CDR3 DNA sequence: TGTGCCAGTTTAAAGGGACAGGGCCTGAACACTGAAGCTTTCTTT.

J is TRBJ2-2 and V is TRBV2; 8 positions agree with TRBD2. CDR3 length equals 16 residues. Germline loops: CDR1 SNHLY, CDR2 FYNNEI. The V gene end was trimmed by 7 bases and the J gene end by 6 bases; junction bases not matched to a gene: 13. In DNA form, the CDR3 reads TGTGCCAGCACCGATCGGGAGCGGGGGACCGCCGGGGAGCTGTTTTTT. Amino acids: CASTDRERGTAGELFF.

V and J are TRBV7-8 and TRBJ1-5; the D gene is possibly TRBD1 (5 bases). Trimming left V 1 base short and J 3 bases short, with 10 bases between. Germline lookup yields CDR1 SGHVS and CDR2 FQNEAQ. The CDR3 length is 15 residues. CDR3 sequence (DNA): TGTGCCAGCAGCTTAGTGGAGGGACTCAATCAGCCCCAGCATTTT. Amino acids: CASSLVEGLNQPQHF.

The chain couples TRBV6-5 to TRBJ1-3; D ambiguous. This CDR3 region has 13 residues. Trimming pared 5 bases from V and 1 base from J, leaving 6 bases between. From germline, CDR1 is MNHEY and CDR2 SVGAGI. For the CDR3, the DNA is TGTGCCAGCAGTGAGGGATCTGGAAACACCATATATTTT. It codes for CASSEGSGNTIYF.

This clone was observed once. V is TRBV7-2 and J is TRBJ2-5; D not resolved. This CDR3 contains 12 residues. V lost 5 bases, J lost 5 bases, and 9 bases lay in between. The germline V gene encodes CDR1 SGHTA and CDR2 FQGNSA. CDR3 coding DNA: TGTGCCAGCAGCCCTTCGGCCGAGACCCAGTACTTC. Translation: CASSPSAETQYF.

This rearrangement joins TRBV5-1 to TRBJ1-1; 9 nucleotides agree with TRBD1. Per the germline V gene, CDR1 is SGHRS and CDR2 is YFSETQ. V was pared by 2 bases and J by 6 bases, with 5 bases of the junction left unmatched. This CDR3 is 14 amino acids long. The CDR3 nucleotides are TGCGCCAGCAGCTTCGGGAGACAGGGGGCTGAAGCTTTCTTT. Protein product: CASSFGRQGAEAFF.

The chain links TRBV6-1 to TRBJ2-5; 11 bases fit TRBD2. Unmatched junction bases numbered 15, after V lost 8 bases and J lost 1 base. The CDR3 covers 18 residues. CDR1 is MNHNS, CDR2 SASEGT, per germline. DNA of the CDR3: TGTGCCAGCCGTGGGGCTAGCGGGGGGTACCCTATCCAAGAGACCCAGTACTTC. It is translated as CASRGASGGYPIQETQYF.

The V and J genes are TRBV23-1 and TRBJ1-1; D uncertain. TRBV23-1 is flagged as an ORF with uncertain function. Trimming removed 9 bases from V and 6 bases from J, with 20 bases in between. This CDR3 comprises 14 residues. Here the CDR3 reads CARMDFAKCAEAFF. Written as DNA, the CDR3 is TGCGCCAGAATGGACTTCGCCAAATGCGCTGAAGCTTTCTTT.

This chain joins TRBV7-6 and TRBJ1-5; D gene unclear. Germline lookup yields CDR1 SGHVS and CDR2 FNYEAQ. CDR3 size: 14 residues. The ends were cut back, 5 bases at V and 3 bases at J, with 11 bases in the middle. CDR3 residues: CASSLGTVNQPQHF. The CDR3, as DNA: TGTGCCAGCAGCCTCGGAACAGTCAATCAGCCCCAGCATTTT.

V and J are TRBV7-2 and TRBJ1-1, with a weak D call TRBD1 (5 bases). V gave up 5 bases and J gave up 8 bases, with 21 bases separating them. The germline V gene encodes CDR1 SGHTA and CDR2 FQGNSA. The CDR3 runs 15 residues. The CDR3 DNA reads as TGTGCCAGCAGCACCGGGGGAGGTGATTCAGTCGAAGCTTTCTTT. Protein: CASSTGGGDSVEAFF.

This clone was recorded a few times. The chain has TRBV4-1 and TRBJ2-5; 7 bases match TRBD2. The CDR3 sequence is 14 residues long. V shed 4 bases, J shed 5 bases, and the junction held 7 bases outside the gene matches. Per the germline V gene, CDR1 is MGHRA and CDR2 is YSYEKL. CDR3 DNA: TGCGCCAGCAGCCTGCAGCGGGGCCGGGAGACCCAGTACTTC. It specifies CASSLQRGRETQYF.

V is TRBV7-9 and J is TRBJ1-5; D remains ambiguous. V was clipped by 8 bases and J by 0 bases, with 5 bases between them. Per germline, CDR1 SEHNR and CDR2 FQNEAQ (reference sequence). The length of the CDR3 is 12 residues. The CDR3: CASGDSNQPQHF. CDR3 DNA sequence: TGTGCCAGCGGAGATAGCAATCAGCCCCAGCATTTT.

The V and J genes are TRBV5-1 and TRBJ2-5; 14 positions agree with TRBD2. V dropped 7 bases and J dropped 6; count of bases not matched to a gene: 8. In germline, CDR1 is SGHRS, CDR2 YFSETQ. CDR3 length equals 15 residues. CDR3 nucleotides: TGCGCCAGCCAGCCGACTAGCGGGGGGGCCAAGACCCAGTACTTC. As protein: CASQPTSGGAKTQYF.

The CDR3 spells CAITSGGGPNEQFF. DNA of the CDR3: TGTGCCATCACTAGCGGGGGGGGCCCAAATGAGCAGTTCTTC. The V call is TRBV7-9, the J call TRBJ2-1, with 13 nucleotides matching TRBD2. Germline V CDR1 and CDR2: SEHNR, FQNEAQ (reference sequence). The J segment lost 7 bases and the V segment lost 10 bases, leaving 7 bases of the junction unmatched. The CDR3 is 14 amino acids.

CDR3 sequence (DNA): TGTGCCAGCAGCCTACGATCCAAGACAGGGCCTAATTCACCCCTCCACTTT. Translated: CASSLRSKTGPNSPLHF. The V gene is TRBV11-2, the J gene TRBJ1-6; 7 bases are shared with TRBD1. Germline CDR1 and CDR2: SGHAT and FQNNGV. V was pared by 5 bases and J by 6 bases, with 13 bases of the junction left unmatched. This CDR3 contains 17 residues. The entire variable domain, with the rest obtained from reference TRBV11-2 and TRBJ1-6, is as follows: EAGVAQSPRYKIIEKRQSVAFWCNPISGHATLYWYQQILGQGPKLLIQFQNNGVVDDSQLPKDRFSAERLKGVDSTLKIQPAKLEDSAVYLCASSLRSKTGPNSPLHFGNGTRLTVT.